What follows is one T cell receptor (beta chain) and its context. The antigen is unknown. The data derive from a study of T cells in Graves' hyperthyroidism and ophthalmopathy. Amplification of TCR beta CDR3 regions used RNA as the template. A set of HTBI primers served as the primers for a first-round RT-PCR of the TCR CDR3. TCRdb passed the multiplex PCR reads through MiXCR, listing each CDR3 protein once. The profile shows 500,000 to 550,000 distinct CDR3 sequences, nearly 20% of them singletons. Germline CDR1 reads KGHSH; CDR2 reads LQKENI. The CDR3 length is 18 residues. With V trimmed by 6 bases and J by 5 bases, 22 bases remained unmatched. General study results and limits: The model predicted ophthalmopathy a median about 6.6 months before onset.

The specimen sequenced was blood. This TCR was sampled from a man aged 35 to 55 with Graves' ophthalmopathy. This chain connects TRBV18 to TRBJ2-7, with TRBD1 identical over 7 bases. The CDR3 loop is CASSLRLTGFYGSDEQYF. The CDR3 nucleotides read TGTGCCAGCTCCCTGCGCTTGACAGGGTTCTATGGATCGGACGAGCAGTACTTC.